These T cell receptor beta chains were read from a single sample in a study of lymphopenia after photon versus proton radiotherapy. The table came from immunoSEQ multiplex PCR; TCRdb's copy has only in-frame clones and leaves some out. The data hold about 18,000 clones, with more than 90% observed a single time. The sample consisted of peripheral blood, taken from a patient treated with photon-based radiotherapy. Receptor source: a woman in her forties with cholangiocarcinoma. CDR3s include the opening cysteine and the closing phenylalanine or tryptophan. Fields, in order: J gene, clone size, CDR3 length, D gene, V gene, CDR3 DNA, CDR3 protein. The D gene is left open where the match is weak. Some rows have no size entry. The others give once, few or many, or a class for an expanded clone.

j_gene: TRBJ2-7
abundance: -
len: 15
d_gene: TRBD2
v_gene: TRBV9
CDR3nt: TGTGCCAGCAGCGTAGGGCTAGCGGGCTCCTACGAGCAGTACTTC
CDR3aa: CASSVGLAGSYEQYF

j_gene: TRBJ1-6
abundance: -
len: 14
d_gene: TRBD1
v_gene: TRBV6-5
CDR3nt: TGTGCCAGCAGTGACAGGGGGGAAAATTCACCCCTCCACTTT
CDR3aa: CASSDRGENSPLHF

j_gene: TRBJ1-1
abundance: -
len: 11
d_gene: -
v_gene: TRBV5-6
CDR3nt: TGTGCCAGCAGTAAGAACACTGAAGCTTTCTTT
CDR3aa: CASSKNTEAFF

j_gene: TRBJ2-2
abundance: -
len: 15
d_gene: -
v_gene: TRBV6-5
CDR3nt: TGTGCCAGCAGTTACAGGGGCGCGGGCACCGGGGAGCTGTTTTTT
CDR3aa: CASSYRGAGTGELFF

j_gene: TRBJ2-7
abundance: -
len: 12
d_gene: -
v_gene: TRBV5-1
CDR3nt: TGCGCCAGCAAGACAGCGGTAAACGAGCAGTACTTC
CDR3aa: CASKTAVNEQYF

j_gene: TRBJ1-1
abundance: -
len: 12
d_gene: -
v_gene: TRBV30
CDR3nt: TGTGCCTGGAAGGGCGGAGGGGCTGAAGCTTTCTTT
CDR3aa: CAWKGGGAEAFF

j_gene: TRBJ2-2
abundance: once
len: 14
d_gene: TRBD2
v_gene: TRBV7-3
CDR3nt: TGTGCCAGCAGCCCGGGACTAAAAACCGGGGAGCTGTTTTTT
CDR3aa: CASSPGLKTGELFF

j_gene: TRBJ2-5
abundance: -
len: 11
d_gene: -
v_gene: TRBV29-1
CDR3nt: TGCAGCTACCATTACCAAGAGACCCAGTACTTC
CDR3aa: CSYHYQETQYF

j_gene: TRBJ2-3
abundance: once
len: 17
d_gene: TRBD2
v_gene: TRBV4-3
CDR3nt: TGCGCCAGCAGCCAAGATAGGGCGCGGGAGGCAACAGATACGCAGTATTTT
CDR3aa: CASSQDRAREATDTQYF

j_gene: TRBJ1-1
abundance: -
len: 14
d_gene: -
v_gene: TRBV5-1
CDR3nt: TGCGCCAGCAGCAAGGCCGGAATGAACACTGAAGCTTTCTTT
CDR3aa: CASSKAGMNTEAFF

j_gene: TRBJ2-3
abundance: -
len: 16
d_gene: TRBD2
v_gene: TRBV9
CDR3nt: TGTGCCAGCAGCGGATTAGCGGGAGGGTTCACAGATACGCAGTATTTT
CDR3aa: CASSGLAGGFTDTQYF

j_gene: TRBJ2-1
abundance: -
len: 14
d_gene: -
v_gene: TRBV27
CDR3nt: TGTGCCAGCAGTTTGGGCAGGGGGGACAATGAGCAGTTCTTC
CDR3aa: CASSLGRGDNEQFF

j_gene: TRBJ2-7
abundance: -
len: 11
d_gene: -
v_gene: TRBV2
CDR3nt: TGTGCCAGCCTAGGTCCTTACGAGCAGTACTTC
CDR3aa: CASLGPYEQYF

j_gene: TRBJ1-5
abundance: few
len: 15
d_gene: -
v_gene: TRBV2
CDR3nt: TGTGCCAGCAGAGCCGACGCTAGGAGGAATCAGCCCCAGCATTTT
CDR3aa: CASRADARRNQPQHF

j_gene: TRBJ1-3
abundance: -
len: 15
d_gene: -
v_gene: TRBV11-2
CDR3nt: TGTGCCAGCAGCTTAGAGGGAACCGCTGGAAACACCATATATTTT
CDR3aa: CASSLEGTAGNTIYF

j_gene: TRBJ1-6
abundance: -
len: 17
d_gene: TRBD1
v_gene: TRBV7-8
CDR3nt: TGTGCCAGCAGCTTAGCCGACAGGGGGGTAATTAGTTCACCCCTCCACTTT
CDR3aa: CASSLADRGVISSPLHF

j_gene: TRBJ1-1
abundance: -
len: 16
d_gene: -
v_gene: TRBV15
CDR3nt: TGTGCCACCAGCTTAGAGGTGGGGTTTACGGACACTGAAGCTTTCTTT
CDR3aa: CATSLEVGFTDTEAFF

j_gene: TRBJ1-4
abundance: -
len: 14
d_gene: -
v_gene: TRBV19
CDR3nt: TGTGCCAGTAGTATGAGGGGGACTAATGAAAAACTGTTTTTT
CDR3aa: CASSMRGTNEKLFF

j_gene: TRBJ1-5
abundance: once
len: 17
d_gene: -
v_gene: TRBV28
CDR3nt: TGTGCCAGCAGCGAGGCCCGGGGGTCCTGGGGGAATCAGCCCCAGCATTTT
CDR3aa: CASSEARGSWGNQPQHF

j_gene: TRBJ2-7
abundance: medium-sized
len: 15
d_gene: TRBD1
v_gene: TRBV15
CDR3nt: TGTGCCACCAGCAGCATCGGGACAGTGCCTTTCGAGCAGTACTTC
CDR3aa: CATSSIGTVPFEQYF

j_gene: TRBJ2-1
abundance: -
len: 13
d_gene: -
v_gene: TRBV10-3
CDR3nt: TGTGCCATCGGCGGCGGGACGGGCAATGAGCAGTTCTTC
CDR3aa: CAIGGGTGNEQFF

j_gene: TRBJ2-7
abundance: few
len: 14
d_gene: TRBD1
v_gene: TRBV7-6
CDR3nt: TGTGCCAGCAGCCGCGACAGGGCGGTAGGCGAGCAGTACTTC
CDR3aa: CASSRDRAVGEQYF

j_gene: TRBJ2-7
abundance: -
len: 13
d_gene: -
v_gene: TRBV10-3
CDR3nt: TGTGCCATCAGGGGGACTCTCCGCTACGAGCAGTACTTC
CDR3aa: CAIRGTLRYEQYF

j_gene: TRBJ2-7
abundance: once
len: 15
d_gene: TRBD1
v_gene: TRBV29-1
CDR3nt: TGCAGCGTTGAAGATATAGCGACAGGGGGTTACGAGCAGTACTTC
CDR3aa: CSVEDIATGGYEQYF

j_gene: TRBJ2-7
abundance: -
len: 15
d_gene: TRBD2
v_gene: TRBV7-8
CDR3nt: TGTGCCAGCAGCTTAGAGACTAGCGGGATTCAAGGGCAGTACTTC
CDR3aa: CASSLETSGIQGQYF

j_gene: TRBJ2-1
abundance: -
len: 14
d_gene: TRBD2
v_gene: TRBV19
CDR3nt: TGTGCCAGTGGTTGGGAGGGCCTAGTCAATGAGCAGTTCTTC
CDR3aa: CASGWEGLVNEQFF

j_gene: TRBJ2-1
abundance: once
len: 16
d_gene: TRBD2
v_gene: TRBV30
CDR3nt: TGTGCCTGGAATGGGGATACTAGCGGGAGACGGTATGAGCAGTTCTTC
CDR3aa: CAWNGDTSGRRYEQFF

j_gene: TRBJ2-3
abundance: -
len: 15
d_gene: TRBD2
v_gene: TRBV13
CDR3nt: TGTGCCAGCAGCTTAACGGGAGGGAACACAGATACGCAGTATTTT
CDR3aa: CASSLTGGNTDTQYF

j_gene: TRBJ2-1
abundance: -
len: 16
d_gene: -
v_gene: TRBV7-9
CDR3nt: TGTGCCAGCAGCTTAGAACGGGCCTCAACCTACAATGAGCAGTTCTTC
CDR3aa: CASSLERASTYNEQFF

j_gene: TRBJ1-2
abundance: -
len: 14
d_gene: -
v_gene: TRBV9
CDR3nt: TGTGCCAGCAGCGTATCGACAGCCATGGGGGGCTACACCTTC
CDR3aa: CASSVSTAMGGYTF

j_gene: TRBJ2-7
abundance: -
len: 15
d_gene: -
v_gene: TRBV2
CDR3nt: TGTGCCAGCAGGGCCTGGACTGGAGGCTCCTACGAGCAGTACTTC
CDR3aa: CASRAWTGGSYEQYF

j_gene: TRBJ1-1
abundance: -
len: 14
d_gene: -
v_gene: TRBV9
CDR3nt: TGTGCCAGCAGCGTTTCAGGGGCGAACACTGAAGCTTTCTTT
CDR3aa: CASSVSGANTEAFF

j_gene: TRBJ1-1
abundance: -
len: 13
d_gene: -
v_gene: TRBV30
CDR3nt: TGTGCCTGGAGTGCCCAGGGCGGCACTGAAGCTTTCTTT
CDR3aa: CAWSAQGGTEAFF

j_gene: TRBJ2-6
abundance: -
len: 18
d_gene: -
v_gene: TRBV6-8
CDR3nt: TGTGCCAGCAGTGCCTTTGGACGCTCTCAAAGTCGGGCCAACGTCCTGACTTTC
CDR3aa: CASSAFGRSQSRANVLTF

j_gene: TRBJ1-1
abundance: -
len: 12
d_gene: -
v_gene: TRBV7-8
CDR3nt: TGTGCCAGCAGCTTAGATGGCCCTGAAGCTTTCTTT
CDR3aa: CASSLDGPEAFF

j_gene: TRBJ2-7
abundance: -
len: 15
d_gene: -
v_gene: TRBV5-1
CDR3nt: TGCGCCAGCAGCTTGGGAACAGGACTATTGGACGAGCAGTACTTC
CDR3aa: CASSLGTGLLDEQYF

j_gene: TRBJ1-2
abundance: -
len: 15
d_gene: TRBD1
v_gene: TRBV19
CDR3nt: TGTGCCAGTTTTGATACCGGGACAGGAATCGATGGCTACACCTTC
CDR3aa: CASFDTGTGIDGYTF

j_gene: TRBJ2-2
abundance: -
len: 15
d_gene: -
v_gene: TRBV9
CDR3nt: TGTGCCAGCAGCGCCCGGGGGATCGGCACCGGGGAGCTGTTTTTT
CDR3aa: CASSARGIGTGELFF

j_gene: TRBJ2-2
abundance: -
len: 15
d_gene: -
v_gene: TRBV19
CDR3nt: TGTGCCAGTAGCAGGTTTGTGGCGAACACCGGGGAGCTGTTTTTT
CDR3aa: CASSRFVANTGELFF

j_gene: TRBJ2-3
abundance: -
len: 14
d_gene: TRBD1
v_gene: TRBV15
CDR3nt: TGTGCCACCAGCCCGACAGGGGGTACAGATACGCAGTATTTT
CDR3aa: CATSPTGGTDTQYF